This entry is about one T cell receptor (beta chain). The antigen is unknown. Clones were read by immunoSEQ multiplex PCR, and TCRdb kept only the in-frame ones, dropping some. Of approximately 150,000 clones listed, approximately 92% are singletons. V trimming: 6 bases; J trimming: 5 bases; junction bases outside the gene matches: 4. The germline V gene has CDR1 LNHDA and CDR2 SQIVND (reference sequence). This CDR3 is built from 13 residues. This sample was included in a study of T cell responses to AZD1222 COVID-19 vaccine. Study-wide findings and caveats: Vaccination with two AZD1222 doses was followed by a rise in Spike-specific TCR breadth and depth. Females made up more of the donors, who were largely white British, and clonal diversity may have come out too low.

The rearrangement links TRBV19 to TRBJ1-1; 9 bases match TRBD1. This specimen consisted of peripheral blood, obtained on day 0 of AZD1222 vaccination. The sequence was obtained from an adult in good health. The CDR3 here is CASRGQGWTEAFF. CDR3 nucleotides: TGTGCCAGTAGGGGACAGGGTTGGACTGAAGCTTTCTTT. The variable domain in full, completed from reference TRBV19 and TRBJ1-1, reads DGGITQSPKYLFRKEGQNVTLSCEQNLNHDAMYWYRQDPGQGLRLIYYSQIVNDFQKGDIAEGYSVSREKKESFPLTVTSAQKNPTAFYLCASRGQGWTEAFFGQGTRLTVV.